This T cell receptor beta chain is from a study of CD8+ T cells in alopecia areata. cDNA reverse transcribed from extracted RNA served as the sequencing template. The assay was immunoSEQ multiplex PCR, and TCRdb's table has in-frame clones only and misses some. Among roughly 280,000 clones listed, approximately 60% were seen once. As concerns this clone: What it binds is not known.

General study findings and limits: With patients, TCR sharing proved less clear than in mice, a difference possibly related to HLA.

Treatment noted: oral pan-JAK inhibitor, 5-10 mg twice daily. The sequencing used CD4+ T cells sorted from blood, collected at week 52, from a patient treated with tofacitinib. The sequence came from a human donor with alopecia areata.

CDR3 in amino acids: CSAGVRMDTQYF. In nucleotides, the CDR3 is TGCAGCGCCGGGGTGAGGATGGATACGCAGTATTTT. V usage is TRBV29-1 and J usage is TRBJ2-3; D might be TRBD2 (5 bases). Germline CDR1 reads SQVTM; CDR2 reads ANQGSEA. V gave up 7 bases and J gave up 6 bases, with 14 bases separating them. This CDR3 region has 12 residues.